Described below is a single TCR beta chain sequence and its context. The antigen is undetermined. The source of the sample is a study of response to subunit inactivated influenza vaccine. TCRdb used MiXCR to reprocess the RT-PCR reads, holding one entry per CDR3 protein. The data contain around 750,000 distinct CDR3 sequences, 21% of them singletons. The CDR3 is 15 amino acids. Germline loops: CDR1 DFQATT, CDR2 SNEGSKA (reference sequence). Germline trimming cut 1 base from V and 5 bases from J; bases unmatched to any gene: 10. Notes on the study in general: Researchers suggested that each seasonal influenza vaccination recruits few new T cells.

The V and J genes are TRBV20-1 and TRBJ1-1, with TRBD1 matching over 7 bases. The sequencing used PBMCs from blood, collected roughly 5 days after vaccination. This clonotype was obtained from a man aged 50-59 years who received an inactivated influenza vaccine. The CDR3 nucleotides read TGCAGTGCTAGAGCCCCAACAGGGGAAGCTACTGAAGCTTTCTTT. Residues: CSARAPTGEATEAFF.